This TCR beta chain was recorded in a study of molecular identifiers for immune sequencing clone quantification. Background on the study: The replicate experiment used RNA from roughly 21,000 or 96,000 naive CD8 cells. This RNA was split into five aliquots, and four of them were sequenced. General observations from the study: Detecting spiked Jurkat TCR RNA from one cell among some 990,000 naive cells was reportedly possible.

Details on this clonotype: Antigen: not known.

CDR3 length equals 18 residues. After removal of 1 base from V and 1 base from J, the junction contained 12 bases not matched to a gene. Germline-derived CDR1 and CDR2 are MGHRA and YSYEKL. Using its own MiXCR run on the PCR reads, TCRdb lists one record per CDR3 protein. This sample has a few hundred thousand distinct CDR3 sequences; roughly 24% occur once, and the top ten carry 0.65% to 0.95%. The sample was naive CD8+ T cells from blood, with Jurkat cell RNA spiked in. The subset is: FACS-sorted CD8+CD4-CCR7+CD45RA+ naive T cells. The chain carries TRBV4-1 and TRBJ1-1; 7 nucleotides align to TRBD1. This sequence was found in a human donor in good health. Some libraries in this study had Jurkat cell RNA spiked in. CDR3 DNA sequence: TGCGCCAGCAGCCAAGGGCTGCTACAGGGGCGGGGGAACACTGAAGCTTTCTTT. Translation gives CASSQGLLQGRGNTEAFF.